A selection of T cell receptor beta chains follows, all from one sample in a study of blood T cell repertoires in COVID-19. Measured with immunoSEQ multiplex PCR; TCRdb has only the in-frame clones, and not every one. The sample lists under 150,000 clones; approximately 84% were seen once. The sequenced material came from peripheral blood. These TCRs come from a human donor in a cohort sampled during active COVID-19. Each CDR3 is given with its conserved first and last residue. D genes are given only for firm matches. Some rows have no size entry. The others give once, few or many, or a class for an expanded clone.

clone size: -; D gene: TRBD2; V gene: TRBV5-1; J gene: TRBJ2-7; CDR3 protein: CASRTSGGLEQYF; CDR3 DNA: TGCGCCAGCAGGACTAGCGGGGGCCTCGAGCAGTACTTC
clone size: -; D gene: -; V gene: TRBV5-7; J gene: TRBJ1-2; CDR3 protein: CASSYRDSGRTNYGYTF; CDR3 DNA: TGTGCCAGCAGCTACCGGGACTCCGGGAGGACTAACTATGGCTACACCTTC
clone size: -; D gene: TRBD2; V gene: TRBV4-1; J gene: TRBJ2-7; CDR3 protein: CASSQSLAGASYEQYF; CDR3 DNA: TGCGCCAGCAGCCAATCTCTAGCGGGGGCCTCCTACGAGCAGTACTTC
clone size: -; D gene: TRBD1; V gene: TRBV3-1/TRBV3-2; J gene: TRBJ1-6; CDR3 protein: CASSATGAVNSPLHF; CDR3 DNA: TGTGCCAGCAGCGCGACAGGGGCTGTTAATTCACCCCTCCACTTT
clone size: -; D gene: -; V gene: TRBV7-8; J gene: TRBJ2-7; CDR3 protein: CASSLTSGTSSYEQYF; CDR3 DNA: TGTGCCAGCAGCTTAACATCCGGGACATCTTCCTACGAGCAGTACTTC
clone size: -; D gene: TRBD1; V gene: TRBV5-1; J gene: TRBJ1-2; CDR3 protein: CASSLQQGIDYGYTF; CDR3 DNA: TGCGCCAGCAGCTTGCAACAGGGGATTGACTATGGCTACACCTTC
clone size: many; D gene: -; V gene: TRBV10-3; J gene: TRBJ1-1; CDR3 protein: CAVRGSKRNTEAFF; CDR3 DNA: TGTGCCGTTAGGGGGTCCAAAAGGAACACTGAAGCTTTCTTT
clone size: once; D gene: TRBD2; V gene: TRBV6-6; J gene: TRBJ2-7; CDR3 protein: CASSVGGGGYEQYF; CDR3 DNA: TGTGCCAGCAGTGTCGGGGGGGGCGGGTACGAGCAGTACTTC
clone size: -; D gene: -; V gene: TRBV5-5; J gene: TRBJ2-1; CDR3 protein: CASSRQGHTSNEQFF; CDR3 DNA: TGTGCCAGCAGCAGGCAGGGACATACTTCCAATGAGCAGTTCTTC
clone size: -; D gene: -; V gene: TRBV5-1; J gene: TRBJ2-7; CDR3 protein: CASSREQRSEQYF; CDR3 DNA: TGCGCCAGCAGTCGGGAACAGAGGTCCGAGCAGTACTTC
clone size: -; D gene: TRBD1; V gene: TRBV10-3; J gene: TRBJ2-1; CDR3 protein: CAISDGVTGTEAYNEQFF; CDR3 DNA: TGTGCCATCAGTGATGGAGTTACCGGGACAGAAGCCTACAATGAGCAGTTCTTC